Shown below are 20 T cell receptor beta chains from a single sample sequenced in a study of blood T cell repertoires in COVID-19. Sequencing was performed with immunoSEQ multiplex PCR; in TCRdb, only in-frame clones are kept and a portion is missing. This sample has around 46,000 clones, with about 85% found just once. Material: PBMCs or T cells enriched from blood (not recorded which). The receptors originated from a woman aged 50 to 65 who had recovered from COVID-19.

The rearrangement links TRBV6-5 to TRBJ2-5, with 8 nucleotides matching TRBD1. This CDR3 is 15 amino acids long. The germline V gene has CDR1 MNHEY and CDR2 SVGAGI. The junction had 11 bases not matched to a gene; V was cut back by 6 bases and J by 5 bases. CDR3 nucleotides: TGTGCCAGCAGAAGGACAGGGTCGACAGGGGAGACCCAGTACTTC. As protein: CASRRTGSTGETQYF.

The chain carries TRBV5-6 and TRBJ2-5, with 10 bases matching TRBD2. Per the germline V gene, CDR1 is SGHDT and CDR2 is YYEEEE. CDR3 size: 15 residues. The ends lost 2 bases at V and 2 bases at J; junction bases unmatched: 3. CDR3 nucleotides: TGTGCCAGCAGCTTTTTGACTAGCGGGCAAGAGACCCAGTACTTC. Amino acids: CASSFLTSGQETQYF.

The V and J genes are TRBV5-1 and TRBJ2-7; D call uncertain. Trimming removed 5 bases from V and 0 bases from J, with 6 bases in between. This CDR3 spans 12 amino acids. Germline CDR1 SGHRS, CDR2 YFSETQ. The CDR3 DNA sequence: TGCGCCAGCAGGCAGGACTCCTACGAGCAGTACTTC. This gives the protein CASRQDSYEQYF.

V usage is TRBV6-2 or TRBV6-3 and J usage is TRBJ1-2; 8 bases line up with TRBD1. The CDR3 is 13 amino acids. Germline V gene data show CDR1 as MNHEY and CDR2 as SVGEGT. After removal of 5 bases from V and 3 bases from J, the junction contained 2 bases not matched to a gene. Here the CDR3 DNA reads TGTGCCAGCAGTCCAGGGGGCGACTATGGCTACACCTTC. Protein: CASSPGGDYGYTF.

The gene calls are TRBV6-2 or TRBV6-3 and TRBJ2-1; 11 bases agree with TRBD2. CDR1 and CDR2 (germline): MNHEY, SVGEGT. The CDR3 is 14 amino acids. J lost 6 bases, V lost 6 bases, and 4 bases had no gene match. The CDR3 reads CASSFSGRGNEQFF. The CDR3 DNA reads TGTGCCAGCAGCTTTAGCGGGAGGGGCAATGAGCAGTTCTTC.

The chain joins TRBV2 to TRBJ2-6, with no clear D. CDR1 is SNHLY and CDR2 is FYNNEI in the germline V gene. Trimming cost V 7 bases and J 0 bases, with 10 bases left between them. CDR3 length: 15 residues. The CDR3 here is CASTGYASGANVLTF. CDR3 nucleotide sequence: TGTGCCAGCACAGGCTACGCCTCTGGGGCCAACGTCCTGACTTTC.

The V gene is TRBV5-8, the J gene TRBJ2-2; a weak D match, TRBD2 (6 bases). Germline CDR1 reads SGHTS; CDR2 reads YDEGEE. V was cut by 2 bases and J by 6 bases, with 8 bases left in between. The CDR3 loop spans 13 amino acids. Written as DNA, the CDR3 is TGTGCCAGCAGCTTTGGGGGGTCCGGGGAGCTGTTTTTT. It encodes CASSFGGSGELFF.

The sample holds one count of this clone. This chain uses TRBV6-5 with TRBJ1-6; the match to TRBD1 covers 7 bases. Unmatched junction bases numbered 11, after V lost 5 bases and J lost 13 bases. This CDR3 is 14 amino acids long. Per germline, CDR1 MNHEY and CDR2 SVGAGI. The CDR3 is CASSTGQEMDPLHF. The DNA for the CDR3 is TGTGCCAGCAGTACTGGACAGGAGATGGATCCCCTCCACTTT.

The gene calls are TRBV7-2 and TRBJ1-5; TRBD1 matches 7 bases. Germline V gene data show CDR1 as SGHTA and CDR2 as FQGNSA. The junction had 0 bases not matched to a gene; V was cut back by 2 bases and J by 5 bases. The CDR3 runs to 13 residues. For the CDR3, the DNA is TGTGCCAGCAGCTTACAGGGGGATCAGCCCCAGCATTTT. Amino acids: CASSLQGDQPQHF. Together with reference TRBV7-2 and TRBJ1-5, the CDR3 gives the full variable domain: GAGVSQSPSNKVTEKGKDVELRCDPISGHTALYWYRQSLGQGLEFLIYFQGNSAPDKSGLPSDRFSAERTGGSVSTLTIQRTQQEDSAVYLCASSLQGDQPQHFGDGTRLSIL.

The J gene is TRBJ1-6, the V gene TRBV2; no firm D call. Germline-derived CDR1 and CDR2 are SNHLY and FYNNEI. There are 16 residues in the CDR3. The germline V and J ends were trimmed by 0 bases and 9 bases, with 15 bases remaining between them. This CDR3 is CASSEARAAVGSPLHF. In DNA form, the CDR3 reads TGTGCCAGCAGTGAAGCGAGGGCAGCCGTTGGTTCACCCCTCCACTTT.

This clone has just a few counts. The chain recombines TRBV9 with TRBJ1-6; D ambiguous. The CDR3 has 14 amino acids. Trimming pared 0 bases from V and 5 bases from J, leaving 6 bases between. Germline V gene data show CDR1 as SGDLS and CDR2 as YYNGEE. CDR3 sequence (DNA): TGTGCCAGCAGCGTAGCTACCGATAATTCACCCCTCCACTTT. This translates into CASSVATDNSPLHF. Based on the CDR3 plus reference TRBV9 and TRBJ1-6, the full variable domain is DSGVTQTPKHLITATGQRVTLRCSPRSGDLSVYWYQQSLDQGLQFLIQYYNGEERAKGNILERFSAQQFPDLHSELNLSSLELGDSALYFCASSVATDNSPLHFGNGTRLTVT.

The chain couples TRBV18 to TRBJ1-1; D unclear. Trimming took 6 bases from V and 7 from J, leaving 18 bases between them. This CDR3 has 14 residues. The V gene's germline CDR1 is KGHSH and CDR2 LQKENI. CDR3 residues: CASSLQASRLEAFF. The CDR3 nucleotides read TGTGCCAGCTCGCTTCAGGCTTCTCGGCTTGAAGCTTTCTTT.

The chain links TRBV7-9 to TRBJ2-4; no reliable D call. Trimming shortened V by 4 bases and J by 0 bases, and 19 bases separated the two germline ends. CDR1 is SEHNR and CDR2 is FQNEAQ in the germline V gene (reference sequence). The CDR3 contains 18 residues. The CDR3, as DNA: TGTGCCAGCAGCTCGCGAGCCTCAGGAAAGCTAGCCAAAAACATTCAGTACTTC. Its protein is CASSSRASGKLAKNIQYF.

The J gene is TRBJ2-2, the V gene TRBV2, with 11 bases that match TRBD2. Germline V lookup: CDR1 SNHLY, CDR2 FYNNEI. Trimming cost V 8 bases and J 6 bases; bases outside gene matches: 5. This CDR3 has 14 residues. This chain's CDR3 is CASSVLAGAGELFF. The CDR3 region has the DNA TGTGCCAGCTCAGTACTAGCGGGAGCCGGGGAGCTGTTTTTT.

This chain uses TRBV19 with TRBJ1-2, with D possibly matching TRBD1 (5 bases). The V gene's germline CDR1 is LNHDA and CDR2 SQIVND (reference sequence). This CDR3 is 13 amino acids long. V lost 5 bases, J lost 4 bases, and 11 bases lay in between. This chain's CDR3 is CASSSGASYGYTF. CDR3 DNA: TGTGCCAGTAGTTCTGGGGCATCCTATGGCTACACCTTC. The full variable domain, completed using reference TRBV19 and TRBJ1-2, is DGGITQSPKYLFRKEGQNVTLSCEQNLNHDAMYWYRQDPGQGLRLIYYSQIVNDFQKGDIAEGYSVSREKKESFPLTVTSAQKNPTAFYLCASSSGASYGYTFGSGTRLTVV.

The table lists this clone with a count of one. The genes are TRBV3-1 (or the pseudogene TRBV3-2) and TRBJ1-5, with D maybe TRBD1 (5 bases). CDR3 length: 20 residues. Trimming cost V 0 bases and J 0 bases, with 21 bases left between them. Germline assignment: CDR1 LGHDT and CDR2 YNNKEL (reference sequence). CDR3 region: CASSQDPGGTRKYSNQPQHF. Here the CDR3 DNA reads TGTGCCAGCAGCCAAGATCCCGGGGGGACTCGTAAGTATAGCAATCAGCCCCAGCATTTT.

The rearrangement uses TRBV6-5 and TRBJ1-6; 10 nucleotides match TRBD1. Germline trimming cut 9 bases from V and 7 bases from J; bases unmatched to any gene: 9. Germline V gene data show CDR1 as MNHEY and CDR2 as SVGAGI. This CDR3 has 15 amino acids. As DNA, the CDR3 is TGTGCCAGTATCACTTCGGGACAGGGGAATTCACCCCTCCACTTT. Translating it yields CASITSGQGNSPLHF.

CDR3: CAIRYTEGMEQYF. The CDR3 nucleotides read TGTGCCATCAGGTATACGGAGGGAATGGAGCAGTACTTC. The V call is TRBV10-3, the J call TRBJ2-7, with TRBD2 as a possible D gene (6 bases). Germline V gene lookup returns CDR1 ENHRY and CDR2 SYGVKD. Trimming took off 6 bases at V and 7 bases at J, with 16 bases between the two ends. This CDR3 is built from 13 residues.

This chain uses TRBV6-2 or TRBV6-3 with TRBJ2-4; 12 bases fit TRBD2. Per germline, CDR1 MNHEY and CDR2 SVGEGT. V trimming: 4 bases; J trimming: 1 base; junction bases outside the gene matches: 5. The CDR3 loop spans 17 amino acids. The CDR3 region has the DNA TGTGCCAGCAGTTCCTTCGGACTAGCGGGGGCCAAAAACATTCAGTACTTC. The encoded protein is CASSSFGLAGAKNIQYF.

A few counts support this clone. This chain joins TRBV18 and TRBJ2-1, with a weak D call TRBD2 (6 bases). Germline assignment: CDR1 KGHSH and CDR2 LQKENI. The CDR3 loop spans 15 amino acids. The V end was cut by 4 bases, the J end by 2 bases, with 12 bases between. CDR3 bases: TGTGCCAGCTCACAACGGGGCGGGACCTACAATGAGCAGTTCTTC. This sequence encodes CASSQRGGTYNEQFF.